The 11 T cell receptor beta chains given below trace back to one sample, sequenced in a study of T cells in Graves' hyperthyroidism and ophthalmopathy. RNA transcripts served as the template for amplifying TCR beta CDR3 regions. TCR CDR3 underwent first-round RT-PCR with the HTBI primer set. TCRdb reprocessed the multiplex PCR reads via MiXCR and lists one record per CDR3 protein. The sample holds approximately 620,000 distinct CDR3 sequences, roughly 13% seen once. The source material was blood. These receptors came from a woman aged 30 to 39 with Graves' hyperthyroidism that later progressed to Graves' ophthalmopathy.

This clonotype was seen more than once but under ten times. The V gene is TRBV15, the J gene TRBJ1-1; maybe TRBD1 (5 bases). V was pared by 6 bases and J by 1 base, with 18 bases between. The CDR3 is made up of 16 amino acids. CDR1 is LNHNV, CDR2 YYDKDF, per germline (reference sequence). The CDR3 loop reads CATSKGRGDGNTEAFF. DNA for the CDR3: TGTGCCACCAGTAAGGGGCGAGGAGATGGGAACACTGAAGCTTTCTTT.

This clonotype was detected ten times or more. This sequence joins TRBV6-5 and TRBJ2-5; D is unclear. This CDR3 contains 15 residues. V was clipped by 2 bases and J by 2 bases, with 12 bases between them. The germline CDR1 and CDR2 sequences are MNHEY and SVGAGI. In DNA form, the CDR3 reads TGTGCCAGCAGTTACCGACCACGCGATCAAGAGACCCAGTACTTC. Its translation: CASSYRPRDQETQYF.

This clonotype was observed at least ten times. This sequence joins TRBV6-1 and TRBJ1-1; weak D call: TRBD1 (6 bases). The V gene lost 0 bases and the J gene lost 11 bases, with 13 bases spanning the gap. This CDR3 is 13 amino acids long. In germline, CDR1 is MNHNS, CDR2 SASEGT. The CDR3 protein is CASSEAGGLRAFF. CDR3 DNA sequence: TGTGCCAGCAGTGAAGCGGGGGGCTTGAGGGCTTTCTTT.

This clonotype occurred many times. The chain is built from TRBV2 and TRBJ2-3; 7 bases are a match to TRBD1. Trimming removed 9 bases from V and 3 bases from J; junction bases left unmatched: 9. Germline V lookup: CDR1 SNHLY, CDR2 FYNNEI. This CDR3 is built from 14 residues. CDR3 protein: CASLDRANTDTQYF. In DNA, the CDR3 is TGTGCCAGTCTAGACAGGGCTAATACAGATACGCAGTATTTT.

This clonotype appeared many times. The chain combines TRBV7-2 with TRBJ2-2, with 7 bases that match TRBD1. The germline gives CDR1 SGHTA, CDR2 FQGNSA. The CDR3 totals 15 residues. Trimming removed 3 bases from V and 3 bases from J; junction bases left unmatched: 4. The chain's CDR3 is CASSLRGQDTGELFF. DNA for the CDR3: TGTGCCAGCAGCTTGAGGGGGCAGGACACCGGGGAGCTGTTTTTT.

The chain is built from TRBV9 and TRBJ2-3, with D tentatively TRBD1 (6 bases). Germline values: CDR1 SGDLS, CDR2 YYNGEE. V dropped 3 bases and J dropped 1 base, with 9 bases sitting between them. CDR3 length: 14 amino acids. Here the CDR3 reads CASSESGGTDTQYF. The CDR3 nucleotides are TGTGCCAGCAGCGAATCAGGGGGCACAGATACGCAGTATTTT.

In this sample, this clonotype turned up many times. The chain links TRBV27 to TRBJ2-3; 10 nucleotides align to TRBD2. From germline, CDR1 is MNHEY and CDR2 SMNVEV (reference sequence). The junction had 10 bases not matched to a gene; V was cut back by 0 bases and J by 4 bases. CDR3 size: 18 residues. CDR3 residues: CASSLSGRAGGPPDTQYF. The CDR3 DNA follows: TGTGCCAGCAGTTTATCCGGCCGAGCGGGAGGGCCGCCAGATACGCAGTATTTT.

The sample holds many counts of this clonotype. This chain joins TRBV3-1 and TRBJ2-5, with 10 bases fitting TRBD1. Losses at the gene ends were 4 bases for V and 9 bases for J; bases not matched to a gene: 2. The V gene's germline CDR1 is LGHDT and CDR2 YNNKEL (reference sequence). The CDR3 consists of 12 residues. CDR3 residues: CASSPGQGSQYF. CDR3 DNA: TGTGCCAGCAGCCCGGGACAGGGGTCCCAGTACTTC.

The V and J genes are TRBV3-1 and TRBJ2-7; 9 positions agree with TRBD2. The junction had 2 bases not matched to a gene; V was cut back by 6 bases and J by 5 bases. The CDR3 sequence is 12 residues long. Germline-derived CDR1 and CDR2 are LGHDT and YNNKEL (reference sequence). This CDR3 reads CASRREGNEQYF. CDR3 nucleotide sequence: TGTGCCAGCAGGCGGGAGGGAAACGAGCAGTACTTC.

This clonotype came up many times. This chain connects TRBV11-3 to TRBJ2-2, with D tentatively TRBD2 (6 bases). There are 15 residues in the CDR3. Germline CDR1 is SGHNT and CDR2 is YENEEA. V gave up 3 bases and J gave up 1 base, with 9 bases separating them. The DNA of the CDR3 is TGTGCCAGCAGCTTCTTCGGGGGGAACACCGGGGAGCTGTTTTTT. It yields the protein CASSFFGGNTGELFF. The full variable domain, its missing parts supplied by reference TRBV11-3 and TRBJ2-2, is EAGVVQSPRYKIIEKKQPVAFWCNPISGHNTLYWYLQNLGQGPELLIRYENEEAVDDSQLPKDRFSAERLKGVDSTLKIQPAELGDSAVYLCASSFFGGNTGELFFGEGSRLTVL.

This clonotype appeared many times. This chain links TRBV10-1 with TRBJ1-1, with D unresolved. CDR1 is WNHNN, CDR2 SYGVQD, per germline (reference sequence). Trimming left V 7 bases short and J 3 bases short, with 24 bases between. This CDR3 region has 17 residues. DNA for the CDR3: TGCGCCAGCAAGAACATGGGGAAAGAAGATGAGGACACTGAAGCTTTCTTT. It codes for CASKNMGKEDEDTEAFF.